This note documents a single T cell receptor (beta chain) sequence. Its antigen is still unknown. Profiling relied on immunoSEQ multiplex PCR, and the TCRdb table lists in-frame clones only, not all of them. The table includes roughly 60,000 clones, about 90% detected once. The CDR3 totals 14 residues. V gave up 6 bases and J gave up 3 bases, with 15 bases separating them. Germline assignment: CDR1 LGHNA and CDR2 YNFKEQ. The record originates from a study of PD-1 blockade in classical Hodgkin lymphoma. Study observations and caveats: Newly diagnosed patients reportedly trailed healthy donors in baseline TCR diversity. Whereas CD4+ TCR diversity had risen significantly by C4D1, CD8+ TCR diversity had not.

Time point denoted: cycle 4 day 1 (C4D1), after about 6 weeks of nivolumab. With no exception, relapse followed autologous stem cell transplantation in all patients, and brentuximab vedotin exposure varied. Sequences were derived from peripheral blood mononuclear cells (PBMCs), sampled before the fourth cycle of nivolumab. This TCR was sampled from a human donor with classical Hodgkin lymphoma. The chain links TRBV4-2 to TRBJ2-7, with a tentative D call TRBD2 (6 bases). The CDR3 sequence is CASRSEWGVYEQYF. The CDR3 DNA reads as TGTGCCAGCAGATCGGAGTGGGGGGTCTACGAGCAGTACTTC.